This T cell receptor beta chain was recorded in a study of cytomegalovirus exposure and HLA in healthy donors. Study information: The Caucasian-associated ancestry cluster held 65% to 85% of under 450 genotyped donors.

In germline, CDR1 is SGDLS, CDR2 YYNGEE. This CDR3 region has 22 residues. Trimming took off 4 bases at V and 5 bases at J, with 36 bases between the two ends. The PCR had 60 Vbeta and 13 Jbeta primers. In the original processing: Later, an analysis found 65 million to 85 million unique TCR beta chains, and 8.5 million to 12 million of these were shared. Measured with immunoSEQ multiplex PCR; TCRdb has only the in-frame clones, and not every one. V and J calls and clone size are those listed in that table; D and trimming were worked out from the DNA. Of 210,000 or so clones listed, less than 85% are singletons.

The chain links TRBV9 to TRBJ2-2, with a weak D call TRBD2 (6 bases). This TCR came from a young man in good health and CMV-seronegative. The sample was PBMCs. In DNA, the CDR3 is TGTGCCAGCAGCTCACCGCGAAGGGAAGACTGGAGTGGAGGGCCGTGGACCGGGGAGCTGTTTTTT. Translation gives CASSSPRREDWSGGPWTGELFF.